This T cell receptor (beta chain) was documented in a study of blood T cell repertoires in COVID-19 (dated by TCRdb to 2018 to 2021). At the level of the whole study: The collaborator samples originated in the United States, Italy and Spain and spanned the acute and convalescent phases of COVID-19. The material from the prospective study consisted of cDNA or gDNA derived from T cells, B-cell-depleted T cells, or PBMCs. Deeply sampled blood TCRbeta repertoires from subjects exposed to, actively infected with, or recovered from COVID-19 were included in the dataset. The repertoires were made available in a free public database intended to serve as a resource for research on the immune response to SARS-CoV-2. Samples were obtained from the ongoing ImmuneRACE study (first 160 participants) and from over 1,000 subjects provided by 6 global collaborators. A de-identified subject ID, COVID-19 status, age in years and sex were almost always included in the sample metadata. Where available, HLA class I and class II types were obtained from metadata supplied by the sample provider rather than from assay-based typing.

Of note for this clone: Its binding antigen is unknown. No base qualities exist here, and no much larger clone lies one base off it.

Broad study findings and their caveats: How much clinical and demographic metadata was included differed by source and by participant, and the metadata was provided uncurated.

The CDR3 contains 15 residues, cysteine and phenylalanine counted. Of all the DNA, just the CDR3 is kept, 45 bases in frame from base 1. CDR1 MNHEY and CDR2 SMNVEV are derived from the germline V gene (reference sequence). V and J lose 6 bases and 0 bases, and a span of 14 bases separates them. The immunoSEQ Assay, a bias-controlled multiplex PCR, was used to amplify TCRbeta CDR3 regions from genomic DNA. Turning to the authors' computational methods: Within the assay, amplification of reference gene primers was used to estimate how many nucleated cells each sample contained. To quantify the absolute abundance of each unique TCRbeta CDR3 rearrangement, sequence reads were collapsed and filtered. For each sample, productive Simpson clonality was calculated by taking the square root of Simpson's diversity index across productive rearrangements. TCRdb provides this immuneACCESS table in a form limited to in-frame rearrangements. Some clones are lacking; in checked studies, under half of them reflect an unresolved V gene, and why the rest are absent is not known. V, J and clone size derive from that table, while D and trimming were established from the DNA sequence. This sample lists 400,000 to 550,000 clones; around 89% were detected once. Jointly, the top ten make up approximately 4.3% of the sample.

The collaborating institutions used their own protocols to collect whole blood in K2EDTA tubes. For TCRbeta analysis, collaborator samples were shipped as frozen whole blood, as isolated PBMCs, or as DNA extracted from either sample type. The sequence was collected from a woman aged 30 to 39 with acute or convalescent COVID-19. Sequencing was done on a sample of peripheral blood. The receptor chain draws on TRBV27 and TRBJ1-1; TRBD1 is a weak D gene call, 6 bases matching. The sequence in DNA is TGTGCCAGCAGCCCCCGGGACACACTGAACACTGAAGCTTTCTTT. This yields the protein CASSPRDTLNTEAFF.